This T cell receptor (beta chain) appears in the sequencing data of a study of glioma-infiltrating T cells after dendritic cell vaccination. Study-wide background: Patients had newly diagnosed or recurrent glioblastoma and received dendritic cell vaccines.

This sample's time point: after dendritic cell vaccination, including at tumor progression/relapse. Primers: 60 V beta forward and 13 J beta reverse. The repertoire was sequenced with immunoSEQ multiplex PCR; TCRdb's copy has only in-frame clones and lacks some. The sample lists about 50,000 clones, 85% seen once, with roughly 9% in the top ten. The germline V gene encodes CDR1 MNHEY and CDR2 SVGAGI. This CDR3 spans 15 amino acids. V was cut by 2 bases and J by 0 bases, with 11 bases left in between. The rearrangement uses TRBV6-5 and TRBJ2-7, with D unclear. This clonotype was obtained from a human donor with glioblastoma. The sequences come from blood, collected after dendritic cell vaccination. For the CDR3, the DNA is TGTGCCAGCAGTTACGGGCAGACCTTCTCCTACGAGCAGTACTTC. Amino acid sequence: CASSYGQTFSYEQYF.